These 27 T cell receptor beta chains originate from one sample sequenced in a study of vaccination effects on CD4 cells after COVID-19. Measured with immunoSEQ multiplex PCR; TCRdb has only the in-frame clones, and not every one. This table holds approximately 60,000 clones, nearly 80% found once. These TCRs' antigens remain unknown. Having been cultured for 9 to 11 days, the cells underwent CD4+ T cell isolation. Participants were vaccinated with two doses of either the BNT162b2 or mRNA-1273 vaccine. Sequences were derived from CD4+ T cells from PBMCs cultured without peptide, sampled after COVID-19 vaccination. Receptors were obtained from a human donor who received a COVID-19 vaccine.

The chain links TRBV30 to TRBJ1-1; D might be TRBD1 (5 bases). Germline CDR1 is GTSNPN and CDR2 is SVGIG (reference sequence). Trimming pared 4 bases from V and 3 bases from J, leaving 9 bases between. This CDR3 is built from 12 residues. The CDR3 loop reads CAWNGGDTEAFF. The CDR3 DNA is TGTGCCTGGAACGGGGGGGACACTGAAGCTTTCTTT.

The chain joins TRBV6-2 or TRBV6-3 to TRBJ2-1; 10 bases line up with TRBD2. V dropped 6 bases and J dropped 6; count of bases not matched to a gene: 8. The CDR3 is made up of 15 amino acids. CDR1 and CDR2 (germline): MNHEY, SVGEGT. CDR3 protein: CASSNPRLAGNEQFF. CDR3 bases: TGTGCCAGCAGCAACCCAAGACTAGCGGGCAATGAGCAGTTCTTC.

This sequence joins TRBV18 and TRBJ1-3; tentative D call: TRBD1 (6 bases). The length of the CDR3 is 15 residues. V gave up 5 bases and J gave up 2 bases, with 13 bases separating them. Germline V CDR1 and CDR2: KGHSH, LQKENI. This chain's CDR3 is CASSSEQGAGNTIYF. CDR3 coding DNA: TGTGCCAGCTCATCCGAACAGGGCGCTGGAAACACCATATATTTT.

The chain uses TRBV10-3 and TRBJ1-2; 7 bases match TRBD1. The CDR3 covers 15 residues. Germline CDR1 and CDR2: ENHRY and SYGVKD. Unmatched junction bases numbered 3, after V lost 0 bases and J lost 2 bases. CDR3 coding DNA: TGTGCCATCAGTGAGTCGATAGGGGGCAACTATGGCTACACCTTC. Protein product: CAISESIGGNYGYTF.

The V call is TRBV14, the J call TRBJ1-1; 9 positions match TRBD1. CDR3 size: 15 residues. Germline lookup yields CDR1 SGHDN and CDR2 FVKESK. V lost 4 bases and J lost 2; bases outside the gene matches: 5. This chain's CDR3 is CASSRGTGFNTEAFF. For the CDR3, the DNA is TGTGCCAGCAGCCGAGGGACAGGGTTTAACACTGAAGCTTTCTTT.

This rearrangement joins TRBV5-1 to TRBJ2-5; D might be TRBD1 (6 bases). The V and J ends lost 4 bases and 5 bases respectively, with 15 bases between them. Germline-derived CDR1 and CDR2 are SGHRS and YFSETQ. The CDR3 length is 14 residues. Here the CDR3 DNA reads TGCGCCAGCAGCCCGCTCCAGGGGCGGGAGACCCAGTACTTC. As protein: CASSPLQGRETQYF.

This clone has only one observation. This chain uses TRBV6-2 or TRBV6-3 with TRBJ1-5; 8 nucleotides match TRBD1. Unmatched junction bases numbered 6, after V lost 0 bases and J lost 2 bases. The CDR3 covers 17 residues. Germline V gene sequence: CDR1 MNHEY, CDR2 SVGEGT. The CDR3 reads CASSYSLTGAGNQPQHF. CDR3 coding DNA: TGTGCCAGCAGTTACTCCCTGACAGGGGCGGGCAATCAGCCCCAGCATTTT.

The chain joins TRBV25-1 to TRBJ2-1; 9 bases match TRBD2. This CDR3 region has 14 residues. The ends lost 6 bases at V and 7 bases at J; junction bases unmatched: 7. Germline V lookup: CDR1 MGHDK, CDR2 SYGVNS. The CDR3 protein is CASRPGLAGNEQFF. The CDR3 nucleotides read TGTGCCAGCAGACCGGGACTAGCAGGAAATGAGCAGTTCTTC.

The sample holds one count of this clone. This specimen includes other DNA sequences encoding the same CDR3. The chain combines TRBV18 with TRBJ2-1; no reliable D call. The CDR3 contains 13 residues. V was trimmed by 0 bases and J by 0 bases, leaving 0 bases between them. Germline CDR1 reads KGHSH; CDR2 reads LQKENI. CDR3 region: CASSPPSYNEQFF. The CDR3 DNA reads TGTGCCAGCTCACCACCCTCCTACAATGAGCAGTTCTTC.

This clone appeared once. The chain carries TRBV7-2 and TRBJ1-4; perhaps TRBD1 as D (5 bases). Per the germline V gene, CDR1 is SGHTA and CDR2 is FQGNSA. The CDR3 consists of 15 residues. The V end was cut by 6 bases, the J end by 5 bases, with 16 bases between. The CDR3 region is CASRIGSWGNEKLFF. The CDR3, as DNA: TGTGCCAGCAGGATCGGATCGTGGGGGAATGAAAAACTGTTTTTT. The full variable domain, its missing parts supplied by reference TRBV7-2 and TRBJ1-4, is GAGVSQSPSNKVTEKGKDVELRCDPISGHTALYWYRQSLGQGLEFLIYFQGNSAPDKSGLPSDRFSAERTGGSVSTLTIQRTQQEDSAVYLCASRIGSWGNEKLFFGSGTQLSVL.

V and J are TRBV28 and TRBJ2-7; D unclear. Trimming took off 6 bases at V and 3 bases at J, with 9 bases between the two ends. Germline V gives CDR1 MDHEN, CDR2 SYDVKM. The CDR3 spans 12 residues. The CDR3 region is CASSQTVYEQYF. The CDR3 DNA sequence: TGTGCCAGCAGCCAAACCGTCTACGAGCAGTACTTC.

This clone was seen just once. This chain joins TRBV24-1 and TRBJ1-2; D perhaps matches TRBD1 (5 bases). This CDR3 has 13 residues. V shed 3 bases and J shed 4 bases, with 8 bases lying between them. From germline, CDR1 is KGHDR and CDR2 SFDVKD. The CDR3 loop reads CATSDGQGYGYTF. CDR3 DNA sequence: TGTGCCACCAGTGATGGGCAGGGCTATGGCTACACCTTC.

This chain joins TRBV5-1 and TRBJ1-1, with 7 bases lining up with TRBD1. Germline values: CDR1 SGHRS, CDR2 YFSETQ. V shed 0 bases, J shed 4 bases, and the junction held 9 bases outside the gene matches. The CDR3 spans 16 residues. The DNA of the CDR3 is TGCGCCAGCAGCTTGGCCATTTGGCAGGGGGGCACTGAAGCTTTCTTT. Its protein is CASSLAIWQGGTEAFF.

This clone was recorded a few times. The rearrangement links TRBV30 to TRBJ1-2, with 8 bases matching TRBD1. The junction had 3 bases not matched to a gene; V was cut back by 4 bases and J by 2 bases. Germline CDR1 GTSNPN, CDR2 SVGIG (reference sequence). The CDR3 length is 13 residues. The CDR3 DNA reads TGTGCCTGGACCCGGACAGGGAACTATGGCTACACCTTC. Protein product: CAWTRTGNYGYTF.

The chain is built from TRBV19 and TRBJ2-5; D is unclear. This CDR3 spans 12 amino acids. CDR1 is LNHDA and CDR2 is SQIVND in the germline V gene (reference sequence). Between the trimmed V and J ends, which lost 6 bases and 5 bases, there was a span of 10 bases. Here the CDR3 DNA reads TGTGCCAGTAGCCACTGGCAGGAGACCCAGTACTTC. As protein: CASSHWQETQYF.

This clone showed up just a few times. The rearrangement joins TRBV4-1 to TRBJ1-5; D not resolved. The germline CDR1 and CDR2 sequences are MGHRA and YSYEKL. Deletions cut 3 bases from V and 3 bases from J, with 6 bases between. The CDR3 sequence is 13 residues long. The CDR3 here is CASSQGLNQPQHF. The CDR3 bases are TGCGCCAGCAGCCAGGGTCTCAATCAGCCCCAGCATTTT.

CDR3 in DNA: TGTGCCAGCTCACCACCGCTGGGGCTGAGTGGAAACACCATATATTTT. Its protein product is CASSPPLGLSGNTIYF. The chain joins TRBV18 to TRBJ1-3, with TRBD1 as a possible D gene (5 bases). V was trimmed by 0 bases and J by 3 bases, leaving 12 bases between them. The germline V gene has CDR1 KGHSH and CDR2 LQKENI. The CDR3 is 16 amino acids.

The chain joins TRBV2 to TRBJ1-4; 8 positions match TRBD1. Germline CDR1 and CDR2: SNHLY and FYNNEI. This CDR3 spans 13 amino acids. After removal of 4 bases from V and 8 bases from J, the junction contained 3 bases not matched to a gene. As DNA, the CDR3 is TGTGCCAGCAGTGGACAGGGGCTCGAAAAACTGTTTTTT. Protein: CASSGQGLEKLFF.

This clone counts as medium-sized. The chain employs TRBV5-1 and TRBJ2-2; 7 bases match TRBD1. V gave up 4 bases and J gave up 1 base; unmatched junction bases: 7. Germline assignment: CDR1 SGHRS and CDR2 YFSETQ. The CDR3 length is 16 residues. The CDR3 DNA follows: TGCGCCAGCAGCCCCGACAGGGCGAGGAACACCGGGGAGCTGTTTTTT. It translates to CASSPDRARNTGELFF.

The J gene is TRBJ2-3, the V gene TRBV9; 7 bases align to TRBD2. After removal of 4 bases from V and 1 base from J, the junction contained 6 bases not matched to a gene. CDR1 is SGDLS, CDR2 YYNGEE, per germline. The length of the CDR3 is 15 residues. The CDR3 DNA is TGTGCCAGCAGCCCCGTGGGGGGGGGCACAGATACGCAGTATTTT. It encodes CASSPVGGGTDTQYF.

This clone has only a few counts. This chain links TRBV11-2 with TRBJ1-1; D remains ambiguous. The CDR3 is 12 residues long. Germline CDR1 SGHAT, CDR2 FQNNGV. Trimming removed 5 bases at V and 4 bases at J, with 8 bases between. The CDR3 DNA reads TGTGCCAGCAGCAGATCCGTCACTGAAGCTTTCTTT. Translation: CASSRSVTEAFF. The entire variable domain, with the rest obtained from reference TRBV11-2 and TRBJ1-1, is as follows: EAGVAQSPRYKIIEKRQSVAFWCNPISGHATLYWYQQILGQGPKLLIQFQNNGVVDDSQLPKDRFSAERLKGVDSTLKIQPAKLEDSAVYLCASSRSVTEAFFGQGTRLTVV.

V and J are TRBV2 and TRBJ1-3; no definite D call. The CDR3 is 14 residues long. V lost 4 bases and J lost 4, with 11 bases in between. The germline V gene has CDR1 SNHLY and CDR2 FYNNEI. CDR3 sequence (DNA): TGTGCCAGCAGTGGAGGCCGACCCGGAAACACCATATATTTT. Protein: CASSGGRPGNTIYF.

The CDR3 spells CASSAQGAGYTF. The CDR3 DNA follows: TGTGCCAGCAGCGCACAGGGAGCCGGCTACACCTTC. The chain links TRBV9 to TRBJ1-2; TRBD1 might be the D (6 bases). Trimming took 3 bases from V and 8 from J, leaving 11 bases between them. CDR1 is SGDLS, CDR2 YYNGEE, per germline. This CDR3 is built from 12 residues. Full variable domain (outside the CDR3, taken from reference TRBV9 and TRBJ1-2): DSGVTQTPKHLITATGQRVTLRCSPRSGDLSVYWYQQSLDQGLQFLIQYYNGEERAKGNILERFSAQQFPDLHSELNLSSLELGDSALYFCASSAQGAGYTFGSGTRLTVV.

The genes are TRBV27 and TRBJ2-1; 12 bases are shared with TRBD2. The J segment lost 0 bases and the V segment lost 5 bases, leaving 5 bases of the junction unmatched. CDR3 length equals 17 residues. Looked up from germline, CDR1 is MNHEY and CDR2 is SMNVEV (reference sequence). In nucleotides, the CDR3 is TGTGCCAGCAGTCAACTAGCGGGAGGTCCCTCCTACAATGAGCAGTTCTTC. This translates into CASSQLAGGPSYNEQFF.

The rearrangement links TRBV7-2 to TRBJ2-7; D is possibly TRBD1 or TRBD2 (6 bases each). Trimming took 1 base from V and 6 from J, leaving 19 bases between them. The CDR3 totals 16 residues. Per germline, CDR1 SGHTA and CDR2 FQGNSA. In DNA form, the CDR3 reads TGTGCCAGCAGCTTAGATCATCGGGGGCAGCGGGTCGAGCAGTACTTC. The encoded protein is CASSLDHRGQRVEQYF.

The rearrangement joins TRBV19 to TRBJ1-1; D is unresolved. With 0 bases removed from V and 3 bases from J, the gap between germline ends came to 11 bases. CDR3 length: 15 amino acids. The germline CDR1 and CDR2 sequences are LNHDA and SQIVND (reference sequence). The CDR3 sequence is CASSIDPGRHTEAFF. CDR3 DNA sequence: TGTGCCAGTAGTATAGATCCCGGCAGACACACTGAAGCTTTCTTT.

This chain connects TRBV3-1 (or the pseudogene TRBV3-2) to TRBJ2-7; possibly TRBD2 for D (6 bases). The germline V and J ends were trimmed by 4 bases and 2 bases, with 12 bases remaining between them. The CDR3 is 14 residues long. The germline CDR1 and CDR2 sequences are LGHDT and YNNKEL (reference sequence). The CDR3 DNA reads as TGTGCCAGCAGCCTCACCGGGACTCCCTACGAGCAGTACTTC. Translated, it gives CASSLTGTPYEQYF.